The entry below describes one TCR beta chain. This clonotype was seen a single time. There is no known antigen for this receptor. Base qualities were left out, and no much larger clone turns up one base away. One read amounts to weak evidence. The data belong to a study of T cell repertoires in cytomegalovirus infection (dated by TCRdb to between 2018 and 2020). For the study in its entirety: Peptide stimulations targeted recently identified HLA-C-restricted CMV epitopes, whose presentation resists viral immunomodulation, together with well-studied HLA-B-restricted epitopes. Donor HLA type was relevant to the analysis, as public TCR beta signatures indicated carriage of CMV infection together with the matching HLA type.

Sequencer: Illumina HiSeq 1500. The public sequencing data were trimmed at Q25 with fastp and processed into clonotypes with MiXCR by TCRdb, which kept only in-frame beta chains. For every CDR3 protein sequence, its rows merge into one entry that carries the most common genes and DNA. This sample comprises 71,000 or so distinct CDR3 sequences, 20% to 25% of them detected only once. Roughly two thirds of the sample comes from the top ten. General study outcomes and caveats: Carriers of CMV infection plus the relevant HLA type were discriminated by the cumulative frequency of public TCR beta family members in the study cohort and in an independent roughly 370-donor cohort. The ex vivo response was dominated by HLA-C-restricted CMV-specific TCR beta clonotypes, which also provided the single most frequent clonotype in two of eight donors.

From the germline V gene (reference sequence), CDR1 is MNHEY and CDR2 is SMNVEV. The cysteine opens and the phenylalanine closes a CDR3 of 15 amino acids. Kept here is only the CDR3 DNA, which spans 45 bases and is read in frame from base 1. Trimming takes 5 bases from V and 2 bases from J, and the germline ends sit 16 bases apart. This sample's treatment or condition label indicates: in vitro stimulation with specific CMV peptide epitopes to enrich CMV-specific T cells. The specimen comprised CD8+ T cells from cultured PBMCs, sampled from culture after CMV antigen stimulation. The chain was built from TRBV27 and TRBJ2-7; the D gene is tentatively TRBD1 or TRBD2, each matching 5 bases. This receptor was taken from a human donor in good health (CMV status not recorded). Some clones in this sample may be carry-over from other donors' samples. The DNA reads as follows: TGTGCCAGCAGTACCCGGGGCGGGCCGACCTACGAGCAGTACTTC. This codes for CASSTRGGPTYEQYF.